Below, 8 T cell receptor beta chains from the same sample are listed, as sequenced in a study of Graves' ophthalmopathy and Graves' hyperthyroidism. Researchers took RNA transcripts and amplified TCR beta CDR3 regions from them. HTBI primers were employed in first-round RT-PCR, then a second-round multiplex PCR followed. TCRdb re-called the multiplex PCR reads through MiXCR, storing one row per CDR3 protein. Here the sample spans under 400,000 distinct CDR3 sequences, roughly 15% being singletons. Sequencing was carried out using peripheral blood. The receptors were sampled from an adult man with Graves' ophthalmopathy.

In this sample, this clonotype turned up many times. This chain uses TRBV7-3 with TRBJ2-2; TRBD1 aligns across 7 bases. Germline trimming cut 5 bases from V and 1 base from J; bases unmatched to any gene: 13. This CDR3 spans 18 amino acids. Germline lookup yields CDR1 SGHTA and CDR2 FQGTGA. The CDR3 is CASSHYRHTGVNTGELFF. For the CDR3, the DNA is TGTGCCAGCAGCCACTATCGGCACACAGGGGTGAACACCGGGGAGCTGTTTTTT.

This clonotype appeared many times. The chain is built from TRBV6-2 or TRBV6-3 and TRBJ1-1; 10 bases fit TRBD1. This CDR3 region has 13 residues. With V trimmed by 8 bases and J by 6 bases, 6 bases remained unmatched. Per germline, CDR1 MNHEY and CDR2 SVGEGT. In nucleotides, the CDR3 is TGTGCCAGCGTGGGACAGGGGAAATCTGAAGCTTTCTTT. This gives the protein CASVGQGKSEAFF.

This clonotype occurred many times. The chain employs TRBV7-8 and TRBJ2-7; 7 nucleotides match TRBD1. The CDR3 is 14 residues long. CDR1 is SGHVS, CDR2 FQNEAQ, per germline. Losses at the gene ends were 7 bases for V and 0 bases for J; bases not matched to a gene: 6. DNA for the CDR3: TGTGCCAGCAACTTTAGGGGGCACTCCTACGAGCAGTACTTC. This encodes CASNFRGHSYEQYF.

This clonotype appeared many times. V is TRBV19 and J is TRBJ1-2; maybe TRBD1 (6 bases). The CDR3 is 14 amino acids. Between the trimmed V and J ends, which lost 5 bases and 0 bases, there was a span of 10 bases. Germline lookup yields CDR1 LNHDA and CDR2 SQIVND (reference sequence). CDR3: CASSRTDANYGYTF. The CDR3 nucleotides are TGTGCCAGTAGTCGGACAGATGCTAACTATGGCTACACCTTC.

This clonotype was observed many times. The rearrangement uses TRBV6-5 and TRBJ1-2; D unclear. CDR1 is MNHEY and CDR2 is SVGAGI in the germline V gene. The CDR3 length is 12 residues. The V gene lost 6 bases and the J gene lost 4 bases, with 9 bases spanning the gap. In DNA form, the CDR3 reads TGTGCCAGCAGCCAAGGTCGCTATGGCTACACCTTC. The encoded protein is CASSQGRYGYTF.

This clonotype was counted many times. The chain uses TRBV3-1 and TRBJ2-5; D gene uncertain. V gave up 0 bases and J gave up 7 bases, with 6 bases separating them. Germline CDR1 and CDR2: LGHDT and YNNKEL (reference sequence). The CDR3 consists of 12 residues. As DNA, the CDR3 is TGTGCCAGCAGCCAAGAGAGAGGGACCCAGTACTTC. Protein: CASSQERGTQYF.

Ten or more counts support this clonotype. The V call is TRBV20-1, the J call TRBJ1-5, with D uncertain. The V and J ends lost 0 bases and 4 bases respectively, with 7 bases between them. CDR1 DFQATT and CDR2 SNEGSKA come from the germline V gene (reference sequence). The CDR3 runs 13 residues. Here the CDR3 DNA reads TGCAGTGCTAGAGAACGTGGGAATCAGCCCCAGCATTTT. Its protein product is CSARERGNQPQHF.

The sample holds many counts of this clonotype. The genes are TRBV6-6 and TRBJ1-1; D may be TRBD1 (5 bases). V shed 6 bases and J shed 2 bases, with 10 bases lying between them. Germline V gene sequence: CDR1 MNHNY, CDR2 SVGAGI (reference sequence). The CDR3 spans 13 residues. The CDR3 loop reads CASRLTGNTEAFF. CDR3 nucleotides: TGTGCCAGCAGATTAACAGGAAACACTGAAGCTTTCTTT.